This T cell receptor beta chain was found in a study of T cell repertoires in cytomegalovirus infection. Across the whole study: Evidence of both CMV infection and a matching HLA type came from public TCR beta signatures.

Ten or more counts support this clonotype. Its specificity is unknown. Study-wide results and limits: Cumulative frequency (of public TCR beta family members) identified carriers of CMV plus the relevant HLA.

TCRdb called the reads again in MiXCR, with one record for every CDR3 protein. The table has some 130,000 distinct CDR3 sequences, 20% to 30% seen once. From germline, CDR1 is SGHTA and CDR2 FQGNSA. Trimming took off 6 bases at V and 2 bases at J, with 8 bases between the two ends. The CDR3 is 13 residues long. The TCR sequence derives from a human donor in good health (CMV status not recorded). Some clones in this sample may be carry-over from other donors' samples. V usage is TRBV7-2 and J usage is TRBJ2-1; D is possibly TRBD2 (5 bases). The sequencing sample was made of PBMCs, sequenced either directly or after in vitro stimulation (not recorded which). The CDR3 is CASRGGTYNEQFF. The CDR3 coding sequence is TGTGCCAGCAGAGGAGGCACCTACAATGAGCAGTTCTTC. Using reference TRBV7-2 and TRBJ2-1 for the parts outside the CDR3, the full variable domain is GAGVSQSPSNKVTEKGKDVELRCDPISGHTALYWYRQSLGQGLEFLIYFQGNSAPDKSGLPSDRFSAERTGGSVSTLTIQRTQQEDSAVYLCASRGGTYNEQFFGPGTRLTVL.